This entry lists 24 T cell receptor beta chains sequenced from one sample in a study of blood T cell repertoires in COVID-19. Clones were sequenced by immunoSEQ multiplex PCR, and TCRdb holds only the in-frame ones, with some missing. The sample lists some 200,000 clones, around 80% occurring once. Sequenced input: peripheral blood. Source of these receptors: a human donor with acute or convalescent COVID-19. The donor label of this sample is uncertain.

The gene calls are TRBV5-1 and TRBJ2-1; tentatively, D is TRBD1 (7 bases). Germline values: CDR1 SGHRS, CDR2 YFSETQ. Trimming stripped 4 bases from V and 7 bases from J, with 12 bases between. The CDR3 totals 13 residues. The CDR3, as DNA: TGCGCCAGCAGCCCCCAGGGGGGAAATGAGCAGTTCTTC. It codes for CASSPQGGNEQFF.

V is TRBV1 and J is TRBJ1-5. TRBV1 is labeled a pseudogene. The CDR3 length is 20 residues. The CDR3 bases are TGCACCAGCAGCCAAGGGGTTAAGGGCAGGGAGGTTTTAGCAAATCAGCCCCAGCATTTT. Translation: CTSSQGVKGREVLANQPQHF.

The count of this clone is one. The V call is TRBV18, the J call TRBJ2-1; D is possibly TRBD2 (5 bases). The V end was cut by 9 bases, the J end by 5 bases, with 14 bases between. CDR1 KGHSH and CDR2 LQKENI come from the germline V gene. This CDR3 is built from 13 residues. The DNA of the CDR3 is TGTGCCAGTCAAAGCGGCCGTAACAATGAGCAGTTCTTC. Translation gives CASQSGRNNEQFF.

This chain joins TRBV6-5 and TRBJ2-5; 8 positions match TRBD1. The CDR3 sequence is 15 residues long. CDR1 is MNHEY and CDR2 is SVGAGI in the germline V gene. V dropped 1 base and J dropped 5; count of bases not matched to a gene: 6. The CDR3 DNA is TGTGCCAGCAGTTACTGGGCAGGGGGCGGTGAGACCCAGTACTTC. It codes for CASSYWAGGGETQYF.

V gene TRBV2 combines with J gene TRBJ1-2; D possibly corresponds to TRBD1 (5 bases). Germline V gene lookup returns CDR1 SNHLY and CDR2 FYNNEI. V was clipped by 3 bases and J by 0 bases, with 14 bases between them. The CDR3 consists of 16 residues. The chain's CDR3 is CASSEVQQASNYGYTF. In nucleotides, the CDR3 is TGTGCCAGCAGTGAGGTCCAACAGGCCTCTAACTATGGCTACACCTTC.

The chain uses TRBV19 and TRBJ2-1; 10 nucleotides match TRBD2. CDR1 and CDR2 (germline): LNHDA, SQIVND (reference sequence). The CDR3 is 16 amino acids. The junction had 16 bases not matched to a gene; V was cut back by 6 bases and J by 11 bases. The CDR3 here is CASSPPTSGRTMKQFF. The DNA of the CDR3 is TGTGCCAGTAGCCCCCCGACTAGCGGGCGGACAATGAAGCAGTTCTTC.

V is TRBV4-2 and J is TRBJ1-1; TRBD1 aligns across 7 bases. The germline gives CDR1 LGHNA, CDR2 YNFKEQ. V was pared by 1 base and J by 1 base, with 3 bases of the junction left unmatched. This CDR3 contains 15 residues. The CDR3 DNA reads TGTGCCAGCAGCCAAGGACAGGGTGGGAACACTGAAGCTTTCTTT. This sequence encodes CASSQGQGGNTEAFF.

The rearrangement links TRBV5-5 to TRBJ2-1; TRBD2 aligns across 7 bases. This CDR3 is 15 amino acids long. Germline CDR1 and CDR2: SGHKS and YYEKEE (reference sequence). The V gene end was trimmed by 2 bases and the J gene end by 4 bases; junction bases not matched to a gene: 6. The CDR3 here is CASSFDELAYNEQFF. The CDR3 DNA follows: TGTGCCAGCAGCTTTGATGAACTAGCGTACAATGAGCAGTTCTTC.

This chain uses TRBV7-8 with TRBJ1-1, with a weak D call TRBD1 (6 bases). The CDR3 loop spans 15 amino acids. Germline CDR1 and CDR2: SGHVS and FQNEAQ. V was clipped by 0 bases and J by 4 bases, with 12 bases between them. The chain's CDR3 is CASSLAAGVGTEAFF. In DNA, the CDR3 is TGTGCCAGCAGCTTAGCGGCAGGGGTGGGCACTGAAGCTTTCTTT.

The chain has TRBV5-1 and TRBJ2-7; unclear D gene. V lost 0 bases to trimming and J lost 1 base, with 11 bases between them. This CDR3 comprises 15 residues. The V gene's germline CDR1 is SGHRS and CDR2 YFSETQ. CDR3 amino acids: CASSLAAGQSYEQYF. CDR3 DNA sequence: TGCGCCAGCAGCTTGGCCGCAGGCCAGTCCTACGAGCAGTACTTC.

V usage is TRBV5-1 and J usage is TRBJ2-1, with D possibly matching TRBD2 (5 bases). The CDR3 runs 15 residues. Trimming took 0 bases from V and 3 from J, leaving 10 bases between them. Germline CDR1 SGHRS, CDR2 YFSETQ. For the CDR3, the DNA is TGCGCCAGCAGCTTGGTAGAGGGAGTCTACAATGAGCAGTTCTTC. Its translation is CASSLVEGVYNEQFF. Full variable domain (remainder filled in from reference TRBV5-1 and TRBJ2-1): KAGVTQTPRYLIKTRGQQVTLSCSPISGHRSVSWYQQTPGQGLQFLFEYFSETQRNKGNFPGRFSGRQFSNSRSEMNVSTLELGDSALYLCASSLVEGVYNEQFFGPGTRLTVL.

This clone came up a few times. This chain uses TRBV18 with TRBJ1-1; TRBD1 matches at 8 bases. CDR1 and CDR2 from the germline V gene are KGHSH and LQKENI. CDR3 length: 14 amino acids. J gave up 5 bases and V 3 bases, and 5 bases lay outside the gene matches. CDR3 coding DNA: TGTGCCAGCTCACCTGGGCAGGGGGCGACTGAAGCTTTCTTT. This codes for CASSPGQGATEAFF.

This clone has only one observation. The rearrangement uses TRBV18 and TRBJ2-1, with D tentatively TRBD1 (5 bases). V was shortened by 0 bases and J by 3 bases, with 15 bases between the two germline ends. The CDR3 sequence is 17 residues long. Per germline, CDR1 KGHSH and CDR2 LQKENI. The CDR3 sequence: CASSPPMGQGNYNEQFF. Written as DNA, the CDR3 is TGTGCCAGCTCACCACCGATGGGGCAGGGTAACTACAATGAGCAGTTCTTC.

This clone was observed a single time. This chain links TRBV2 with TRBJ2-7; 10 bases map to TRBD2. V lost 6 bases, J lost 6 bases, and 11 bases stayed unmatched. The CDR3 sequence is 15 residues long. The V gene's germline CDR1 is SNHLY and CDR2 FYNNEI. CDR3 residues: CASRASLAGELEQYF. In nucleotides, the CDR3 is TGTGCCAGCAGAGCCAGTCTAGCGGGAGAACTCGAGCAGTACTTC.

V gene TRBV9 combines with J gene TRBJ1-6; TRBD1 aligns across 7 bases. V trimming: 3 bases; J trimming: 8 bases; junction bases outside the gene matches: 11. Germline values: CDR1 SGDLS, CDR2 YYNGEE. This CDR3 comprises 16 residues. CDR3 amino acids: CASSDPTGRDDSPLHF. The CDR3 nucleotides read TGTGCCAGCAGCGACCCGACAGGGAGAGATGATTCACCCCTCCACTTT.

This clone was seen a few times. Other DNA variants within this sample encode the same CDR3. CDR3 sequence: CASRESQETQYF. DNA for the CDR3: TGCGCCAGTCGCGAATCTCAAGAGACCCAGTACTTC. The chain has TRBV5-1 and TRBJ2-5; no clear D gene. This CDR3 comprises 12 residues. The V end was cut by 8 bases, the J end by 2 bases, with 10 bases between. The germline CDR1 and CDR2 sequences are SGHRS and YFSETQ.

CDR3 bases: TGTGCCAGCAGTCGGGGCGCGGGAGCGTACGAGCAGTACTTC. This encodes CASSRGAGAYEQYF. J is TRBJ2-7 and V is TRBV6-6, with 7 bases that match TRBD2. V trimming: 5 bases; J trimming: 4 bases; junction bases outside the gene matches: 8. The CDR3 spans 14 residues. CDR1 is MNHNY and CDR2 is SVGAGI in the germline V gene (reference sequence).

This clone was counted only a few times. J is TRBJ1-5 and V is TRBV6-1, with 10 bases fitting TRBD1. The CDR3 is 14 residues long. Germline V gene sequence: CDR1 MNHNS, CDR2 SASEGT. V shed 5 bases and J 16 bases; nucleotides not matched to a gene: 14. Here the CDR3 DNA reads TGTGCCAGCAGTTCCTTTCGAACCGGGACAGGGGCACATTTT. This sequence encodes CASSSFRTGTGAHF.

This clone appeared a few times. The chain couples TRBV5-1 to TRBJ2-7; 11 nucleotides agree with TRBD1. V shed 0 bases and J 0 bases; nucleotides not matched to a gene: 5. From germline, CDR1 is SGHRS and CDR2 YFSETQ. The length of the CDR3 is 17 residues. The CDR3 is CASSLATGTGGSYEQYF. In DNA, the CDR3 is TGCGCCAGCAGCTTGGCCACCGGGACAGGGGGCTCCTACGAGCAGTACTTC.

The rearrangement links TRBV27 to TRBJ1-2; 7 bases map to TRBD1. The CDR3 is 16 residues long. V dropped 2 bases and J dropped 0; count of bases not matched to a gene: 6. Germline assignment: CDR1 MNHEY and CDR2 SMNVEV (reference sequence). DNA of the CDR3: TGTGCCAGCAGTTTAAGGACAGGCTCACCTAACTATGGCTACACCTTC. Amino acids: CASSLRTGSPNYGYTF.

V usage is TRBV4-1 and J usage is TRBJ1-5; maybe TRBD1 (5 bases). The CDR3 extends over 14 amino acids. Trimming stripped 1 base from V and 8 bases from J, with 12 bases between. From germline, CDR1 is MGHRA and CDR2 YSYEKL. The CDR3 nucleotides read TGCGCCAGCAGCCAAGCGGGCAGGGTAGAGCCCCAGCATTTT. Translating gives CASSQAGRVEPQHF.

This clone was seen a single time. V is TRBV5-1 and J is TRBJ2-3; TRBD2 might be the D (5 bases). The germline CDR1 and CDR2 sequences are SGHRS and YFSETQ. The CDR3 consists of 14 residues. V lost 5 bases and J 6 bases, leaving 16 bases between the germline ends. In DNA form, the CDR3 reads TGCGCCAGCAGGGCGGGCCTTTCGAGGGATACGCAGTATTTT. It codes for CASRAGLSRDTQYF.

This clone was seen only once. V and J are TRBV29-1 and TRBJ1-1; 7 bases line up with TRBD1. The CDR3 is made up of 13 amino acids. Germline V CDR1 and CDR2: SQVTM, ANQGSEA. The V gene end was trimmed by 7 bases and the J gene end by 2 bases; junction bases not matched to a gene: 7. CDR3 protein: CSGSTGTNTEAFF. The CDR3, as DNA: TGCAGCGGATCGACAGGGACAAACACTGAAGCTTTCTTT.

The chain links TRBV5-4 to TRBJ1-6; 7 nucleotides line up with TRBD1. The CDR3 loop spans 17 amino acids. CDR1 is SGHNT and CDR2 is YYREEE in the germline V gene (reference sequence). V lost 0 bases, J lost 2 bases, and 5 bases stayed unmatched. The CDR3 sequence: CASSLGRGETYNSPLHF. CDR3 coding DNA: TGTGCCAGCAGCTTGGGCAGGGGGGAAACCTATAATTCACCCCTCCACTTT.